Each of the 5 T cell receptor beta chains below was sequenced from the same sample in a study of control samples from healthy donors and cancer patients. The protocol was immunoSEQ multiplex PCR, while the TCRdb copy is restricted to in-frame clones and leaves out a portion. This table has about 120,000 clones, roughly 88% appearing once. The sequenced sample consisted of PBMCs. Receptors were obtained from a woman aged 55-75 years with lung cancer.

J is TRBJ2-1 and V is TRBV6-2 or TRBV6-3; D uncertain. Trimming shortened V by 6 bases and J by 4 bases, and 4 bases separated the two germline ends. The CDR3 is made up of 11 amino acids. Germline values: CDR1 MNHEY, CDR2 SVGEGT. Written as DNA, the CDR3 is TGTGCCAGCAGCTTTTACAATGAGCAGTTCTTC. Its translation: CASSFYNEQFF.

The V gene is TRBV3-1 (or the pseudogene TRBV3-2), the J gene TRBJ1-2; 7 bases agree with TRBD1. Trimming took 3 bases from V and 4 from J; bases not matched to a gene: 5. The CDR3 is 14 amino acids. The germline V gene encodes CDR1 LGHDT and CDR2 YNNKEL (reference sequence). CDR3 sequence reads: CASSQGGTVYGYTF. The CDR3 nucleotides are TGTGCCAGCAGCCAGGGCGGGACAGTCTATGGCTACACCTTC.

The genes are TRBV7-3 and TRBJ2-1, with 9 bases matching TRBD2. The J segment lost 8 bases and the V segment lost 5 bases, leaving 13 bases of the junction unmatched. The CDR3 loop spans 16 amino acids. Germline CDR1 reads SGHTA; CDR2 reads FQGTGA. CDR3 nucleotide sequence: TGTGCCAGCAGCCCCTTGGGGGCGGGAGGGCATCATGAGCAGTTCTTC. It translates to CASSPLGAGGHHEQFF.

This chain's CDR3 is CASSPPGRGVTDTQYF. For the CDR3, the DNA is TGTGCCAGCAGCCCCCCGGGTAGGGGGGTCACAGATACGCAGTATTTT. This chain connects TRBV5-8 to TRBJ2-3; D possibly matches TRBD1 or TRBD2 (6 bases each). Germline V gene sequence: CDR1 SGHTS, CDR2 YDEGEE. The V and J ends lost 4 bases and 2 bases respectively, with 17 bases between them. The CDR3 length is 16 residues. The full variable domain, in which reference TRBV5-8 and TRBJ2-3 provide the parts outside the CDR3, is EAGVTQSPTHLIKTRGQQATLRCSPISGHTSVYWYQQALGLGLQFLLWYDEGEERNRGNFPPRFSGRQFPNYSSELNVNALELEDSALYLCASSPPGRGVTDTQYFGPGTRLTVL.

The rearrangement uses TRBV12-5 and TRBJ1-3; TRBD1 matches 10 bases. Germline CDR1 is LGHNT and CDR2 is FRNRAP. The length of the CDR3 is 16 residues. The junction had 3 bases not matched to a gene; V was cut back by 4 bases and J by 0 bases. The CDR3 nucleotides are TGTGCTAGTGGTTACGGACAGGGGGTCTCTGGAAACACCATATATTTT. This sequence encodes CASGYGQGVSGNTIYF.